This TCR beta chain came from a study of cytomegalovirus exposure and HLA in healthy donors. Study as a whole: Early released data comprised about 84 million unique TCRs from HLA-typed donors. Study conclusions and caveats: Apparent HLA restriction characterized most CMV-associated TCR beta chains in a later analysis. A cluster of highly shared sequence variants was likely a sequencing artifact.

60 Vbeta and 13 Jbeta primers were used in PCR. Here immunoSEQ multiplex PCR was the method, and the copy in TCRdb shows in-frame clones only, minus some. The sample has roughly 130,000 clones, 80% seen once. As regards this clone: Its antigen is not known.

Per the germline V gene, CDR1 is MNHNS and CDR2 is SASEGT. V shed 1 base, J shed 5 bases, and the junction held 11 bases outside the gene matches. CDR3 length: 16 amino acids. The genes are TRBV6-1 and TRBJ2-7; 7 nucleotides align to TRBD2. The sequenced sample was PBMCs. The receptor's source is a human donor in good health. Here the CDR3 reads CASSEELAGESHEQYF. As DNA, the CDR3 is TGTGCCAGCAGTGAAGAGTTGGCGGGGGAGTCCCACGAGCAGTACTTC.